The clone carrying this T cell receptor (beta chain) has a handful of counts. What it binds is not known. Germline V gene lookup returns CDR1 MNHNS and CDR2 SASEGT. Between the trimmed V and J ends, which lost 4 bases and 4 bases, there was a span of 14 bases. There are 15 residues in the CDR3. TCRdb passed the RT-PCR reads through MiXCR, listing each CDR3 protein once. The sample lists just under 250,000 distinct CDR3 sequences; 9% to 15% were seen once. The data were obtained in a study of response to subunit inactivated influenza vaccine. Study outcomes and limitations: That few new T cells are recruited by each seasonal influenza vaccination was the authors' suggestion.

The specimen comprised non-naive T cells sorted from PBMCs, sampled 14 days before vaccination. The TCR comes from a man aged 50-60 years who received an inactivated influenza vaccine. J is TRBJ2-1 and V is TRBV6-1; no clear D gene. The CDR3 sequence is CASSGLVARYNEQFF. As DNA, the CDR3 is TGTGCCAGCAGTGGGCTAGTGGCCCGATACAATGAGCAGTTCTTC.